Given below is one T cell receptor beta chain in context. No antigen is known for it. In the same sample, other DNA sequences code for this CDR3. These data are taken from a study of graft-versus-host responses after intestinal transplantation. The wider study: Isolated intestinal, liver-intestinal, or multivisceral transplants had been given to the recipients. Recipients across the board were started on anti-thymocyte globulin induction, then kept on tacrolimus and steroids for around three years.

Per the germline V gene, CDR1 is ENHRY and CDR2 is SYGVKD. The CDR3 extends over 14 amino acids. The germline V and J ends were trimmed by 6 bases and 4 bases, with 10 bases remaining between them. Points from the study as a whole: HvG clone declines early post-transplant were associated with peak circulating GvH levels. GvH clones were found in recipient marrow; some appeared first in ileum or blood.

Produced via immunoSEQ multiplex PCR; TCRdb's table is partial and in-frame only. This table has some 15,000 clones, roughly three fifths appearing once. Intraepithelial and lamina propria lymphocytes were isolated from graft specimens. The sequences come from ileum tissue, collected 524 days after transplant. This chain uses TRBV10-3 with TRBJ2-6; a weak D match, TRBD2 (7 bases). This sequence was found in a human patient who received an intestinal transplant, so some T cells may come from the graft donor. DNA for the CDR3: TGTGCCATCAGGGGGGGGACAGGGGCCAACGTCCTGACTTTC. It is translated as CAIRGGTGANVLTF.